This T cell receptor beta chain was obtained from a study of T cell repertoires in cytomegalovirus infection. Study information: Public TCR beta signatures were indicative of both CMV infection and a matching HLA type. Study-level results: HLA-C-restricted CMV-specific TCR beta clonotypes prevailed in the ex vivo response.

TCRdb independently ran MiXCR on the reads; one entry per CDR3 protein. The sample lists under 150,000 distinct CDR3 sequences, more than 20% occurring once. This clonotype was found a few times. Its antigen is not identified. The V and J ends lost 6 bases and 2 bases, in that order; junction bases with no gene match: 4. The CDR3 runs to 14 residues. The V call is TRBV12-3 or TRBV12-4, the J call TRBJ1-3; 7 bases fit TRBD1. The receptor comes from a human donor in good health (CMV status not recorded). Some clones in this sample may be carry-over from other donors' samples. The specimen sequenced was PBMCs, sequenced either directly or after in vitro stimulation (not recorded which). The CDR3: CASRGQQPGNTIYF. Written as DNA, the CDR3 is TGTGCCAGCAGGGGACAGCAACCTGGAAACACCATATATTTT.